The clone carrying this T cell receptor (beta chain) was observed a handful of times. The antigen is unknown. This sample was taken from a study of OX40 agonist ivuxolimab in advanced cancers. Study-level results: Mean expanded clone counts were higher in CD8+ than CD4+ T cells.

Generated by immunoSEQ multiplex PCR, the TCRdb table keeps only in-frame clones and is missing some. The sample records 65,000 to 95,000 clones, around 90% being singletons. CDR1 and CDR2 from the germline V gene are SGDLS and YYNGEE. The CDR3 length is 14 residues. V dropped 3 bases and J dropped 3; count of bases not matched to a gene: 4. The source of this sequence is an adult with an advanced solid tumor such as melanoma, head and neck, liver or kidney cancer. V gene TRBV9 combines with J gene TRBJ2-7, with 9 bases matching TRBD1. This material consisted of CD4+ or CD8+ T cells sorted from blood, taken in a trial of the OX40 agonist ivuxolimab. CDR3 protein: CASSGPGQGYEQYF. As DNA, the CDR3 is TGTGCCAGCAGCGGACCGGGACAGGGCTACGAGCAGTACTTC.